The T cell receptor beta chain described here comes from a study of beta chain features in type 1 diabetes. Reverse transcribing all isolated RNA meant expressed TCRB transcripts were sequenced. Using immunoSEQ multiplex PCR, the repertoire was profiled, and TCRdb retains in-frame clones only, with some absent. The sample lists about 210,000 clones, approximately 11% seen once, with less than 1.5% in the top ten. This clone has only a few counts. No antigen is known for it. Overall study results and limits: Equally in patients and controls, shorter templates might have been favored by PCR. Shorter TCRB CDR3s, moderately but significantly so, were found in Type 1 diabetes patients in all four CD4+ subsets.

The CDR3 length is 16 residues. CDR1 is SGHAT and CDR2 is FQDESV in the germline V gene (reference sequence). V was clipped by 4 bases and J by 5 bases; unmatched bases: 4. V is TRBV11-1 and J is TRBJ2-2; 13 nucleotides agree with TRBD2. Sequencing input: central memory CD4+ T cells from blood. This clonotype was sampled from a man aged 18 to 30 in good health. The CDR3 sequence: CASSYGTSGITGELFF. CDR3 nucleotide sequence: TGTGCCAGCAGCTATGGGACTAGCGGGATAACCGGGGAGCTGTTTTTT.